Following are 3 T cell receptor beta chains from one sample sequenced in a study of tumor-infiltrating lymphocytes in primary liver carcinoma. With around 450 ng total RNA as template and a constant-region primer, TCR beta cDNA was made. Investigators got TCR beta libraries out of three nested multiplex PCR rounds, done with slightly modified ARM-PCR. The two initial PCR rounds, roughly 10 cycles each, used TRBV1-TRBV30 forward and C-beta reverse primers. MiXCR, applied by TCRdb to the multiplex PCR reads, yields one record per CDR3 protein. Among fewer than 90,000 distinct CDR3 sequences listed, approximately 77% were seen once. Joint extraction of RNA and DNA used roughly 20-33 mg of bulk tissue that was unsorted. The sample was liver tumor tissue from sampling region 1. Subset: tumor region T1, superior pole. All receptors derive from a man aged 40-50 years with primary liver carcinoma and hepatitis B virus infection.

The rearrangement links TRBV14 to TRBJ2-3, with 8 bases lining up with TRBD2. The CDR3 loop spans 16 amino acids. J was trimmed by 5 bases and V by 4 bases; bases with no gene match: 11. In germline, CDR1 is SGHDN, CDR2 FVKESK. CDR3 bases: TGTGCCAGCAGCCGAACGCCGGGACTAGTAGGAGATACGCAGTATTTT. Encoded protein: CASSRTPGLVGDTQYF.

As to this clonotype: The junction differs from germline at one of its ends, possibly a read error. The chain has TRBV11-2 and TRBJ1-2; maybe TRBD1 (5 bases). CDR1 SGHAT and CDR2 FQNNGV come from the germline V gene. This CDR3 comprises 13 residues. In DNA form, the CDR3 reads TGTGCCAGCAACTTAGAGGGGAGCTATGGCTATACCTTC. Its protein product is CASNLEGSYGYTF.

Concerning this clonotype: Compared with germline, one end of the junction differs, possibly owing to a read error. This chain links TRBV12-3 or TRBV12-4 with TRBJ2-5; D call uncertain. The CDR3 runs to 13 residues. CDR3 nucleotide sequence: TGTACCAGCACCCCCGGCCATGTGGAGACACAGTACTTC. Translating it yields CTSTPGHVETQYF.